There are many counts of the clone carrying this T cell receptor (beta chain). Its antigen is still unknown. CDR1 is SGHTA and CDR2 is FQGNSA in the germline V gene. Germline trimming cut 2 bases from V and 7 bases from J; bases unmatched to any gene: 6. This CDR3 region has 14 residues. The data derive from a study of T cells in Graves' hyperthyroidism and ophthalmopathy. Turning to the study itself: Before any treatment, at initial diagnosis, peripheral blood was collected.

Amplification of TCR beta CDR3 regions used RNA as the template. An initial round of RT-PCR targeting the TCR CDR3 relied on the HTBI primer set. Each CDR3 protein is one row after TCRdb ran MiXCR on the multiplex PCR reads. Found here are roughly 630,000 distinct CDR3 sequences, approximately 14% of them singletons; the top ten hold about 7%. Graves' hyperthyroidism showing no ophthalmopathy progression within 18 months was considered stable. The study left out patients who had uncontrolled infection, other autoimmune disease, pregnancy or lactation. General study points: Ophthalmopathy and stable hyperthyroidism were told apart by a 13 V-J model.

This receptor was obtained from a woman in her twenties or thirties with Graves' hyperthyroidism. The chain combines TRBV7-2 with TRBJ2-7, with 9 positions matching TRBD1. The sample comprised blood. The CDR3 spells CASSLLGQGNEQYF. The CDR3 nucleotides are TGTGCCAGCAGCTTATTGGGACAGGGAAATGAGCAGTACTTC.